The 24 T cell receptor beta chains below all came from one sample that was sequenced in a study of tumor-infiltrating lymphocytes in localized non-small cell lung cancer. TCRdb's copy holds only in-frame clones and misses some; the assay was immunoSEQ multiplex PCR. The sample consists of about 16,000 clones, less than 50% of them appearing once. The sequenced material came from lung tumor tissue. The receptors here all came from a human donor with non-small cell lung cancer.

This chain uses TRBV7-2 with TRBJ2-7; 10 nucleotides align to TRBD2. Germline V lookup: CDR1 SGHTA, CDR2 FQGNSA. This CDR3 spans 14 amino acids. With V trimmed by 4 bases and J by 3 bases, 3 bases remained unmatched. CDR3 coding DNA: TGTGCCAGCAGCTCCGAGCGGGGGGGCTACGAGCAGTACTTC. Translating it yields CASSSERGGYEQYF.

The chain's CDR3 is CASSGGGYGYTF. The DNA for the CDR3 is TGTGCCAGCAGTGGGGGGGGCTATGGCTACACCTTC. The chain has TRBV28 and TRBJ1-2, with D maybe TRBD1 (5 bases). Germline V gene sequence: CDR1 MDHEN, CDR2 SYDVKM. This CDR3 spans 12 amino acids. Trimming took off 5 bases at V and 4 bases at J, with 8 bases between the two ends.

The V and J genes are TRBV9 and TRBJ1-1; D remains ambiguous. Germline V gives CDR1 SGDLS, CDR2 YYNGEE. V was cut by 0 bases and J by 0 bases, with 18 bases left in between. The CDR3 has 18 amino acids. The CDR3 region is CASSVEAGVALVNTEAFF. The CDR3 DNA reads as TGTGCCAGCAGCGTAGAGGCCGGGGTTGCGTTGGTGAACACTGAAGCTTTCTTT.

There are a few counts of this clone. This sequence joins TRBV7-2 and TRBJ2-7; D gene uncertain. The germline V and J ends were trimmed by 5 bases and 1 base, with 12 bases remaining between them. The CDR3 consists of 14 residues. In germline, CDR1 is SGHTA, CDR2 FQGNSA. CDR3 bases: TGTGCCAGCAGCGTTAGTTCTGGGTCCTACGAGCAGTACTTC. Encoded protein: CASSVSSGSYEQYF.

The chain carries TRBV9 and TRBJ2-1; no clear D gene. This CDR3 comprises 16 residues. CDR1 and CDR2 from the germline V gene are SGDLS and YYNGEE. V lost 2 bases and J lost 0, with 12 bases in between. The CDR3 DNA reads TGTGCCAGCAGCGTCTCGGGTCCCAGCTCCTACAATGAGCAGTTCTTC. It translates to CASSVSGPSSYNEQFF.

The CDR3 loop is CASSFDGYSYEQYF. The CDR3 DNA reads TGCGCCAGCAGCTTTGACGGATACTCCTACGAGCAGTACTTC. The J gene is TRBJ2-7, the V gene TRBV5-1; the D is unclear. CDR3 length: 14 residues. Germline lookup yields CDR1 SGHRS and CDR2 YFSETQ. V gave up 2 bases and J gave up 0 bases, with 9 bases separating them.

V usage is TRBV19 and J usage is TRBJ2-1, with TRBD2 matching 7 bases. Unmatched junction bases numbered 15, after V lost 10 bases and J lost 3 bases. The germline gives CDR1 LNHDA, CDR2 SQIVND (reference sequence). This CDR3 is built from 16 residues. The CDR3 bases are TGTGCCACCTCGCCCTTCAGCGGGGTCCTCTACAATGAGCAGTTCTTC. This sequence encodes CATSPFSGVLYNEQFF.

This clone was detected ten times or more. Here the CDR3 DNA reads TGTGCCAGCGTGACAGGTCTTTATGGCTACACCTTC. As protein: CASVTGLYGYTF. The chain recombines TRBV28 with TRBJ1-2; D possibly corresponds to TRBD1 (6 bases). Germline V gene data show CDR1 as MDHEN and CDR2 as SYDVKM. The CDR3 is 12 amino acids. V lost 8 bases and J 5 bases, leaving 12 bases between the germline ends.

The chain combines TRBV27 with TRBJ2-3; D is undetermined. The CDR3 has 13 amino acids. Per the germline V gene, CDR1 is MNHEY and CDR2 is SMNVEV (reference sequence). Trimming cost V 6 bases and J 0 bases, with 7 bases left between them. In nucleotides, the CDR3 is TGTGCCAGCAGCCTGTGGAGCACAGATACGCAGTATTTT. Protein: CASSLWSTDTQYF.

The chain carries TRBV30 and TRBJ1-2; D remains unclear. Trimming shortened V by 2 bases and J by 8 bases, and 9 bases separated the two germline ends. The germline CDR1 and CDR2 sequences are GTSNPN and SVGIG (reference sequence). The CDR3 runs to 11 residues. CDR3 sequence (DNA): TGTGCCTGGAGTAGCTATGTGGGCTACACCTTC. Protein sequence: CAWSSYVGYTF. The whole variable domain, remainder taken from reference TRBV30 and TRBJ1-2, is SQTIHQWPATLVQPVGSPLSLECTVEGTSNPNLYWYRQAAGRGLQLLFYSVGIGQISSEVPQNLSASRPQDRQFILSSKKLLLSDSGFYLCAWSSYVGYTFGSGTRLTVV.

The V and J genes are TRBV4-1 and TRBJ2-3; D is uncertain. Per the germline V gene, CDR1 is MGHRA and CDR2 is YSYEKL. CDR3 size: 15 residues. The V and J ends lost 8 bases and 0 bases respectively, with 15 bases between them. Here the CDR3 DNA reads TGCGCCAGCCGCCCGGTAGCCGCCAGCACAGATACGCAGTATTTT. Its protein product is CASRPVAASTDTQYF.

The genes are TRBV5-1 and TRBJ2-5; 7 nucleotides line up with TRBD1. Germline V gene sequence: CDR1 SGHRS, CDR2 YFSETQ. The CDR3 has 12 amino acids. V lost 3 bases to trimming and J lost 5 bases; unmatched junction nucleotides: 1. The CDR3 protein is CASSSTGETQYF. In DNA, the CDR3 is TGCGCCAGCAGCTCGACAGGGGAGACCCAGTACTTC. The complete variable domain, with remaining parts taken from reference TRBV5-1 and TRBJ2-5, reads KAGVTQTPRYLIKTRGQQVTLSCSPISGHRSVSWYQQTPGQGLQFLFEYFSETQRNKGNFPGRFSGRQFSNSRSEMNVSTLELGDSALYLCASSSTGETQYFGPGTRLLVL.

V and J are TRBV18 and TRBJ1-6; tentatively, D is TRBD1 (5 bases). V lost 3 bases and J 10 bases, leaving 13 bases between the germline ends. The CDR3 is 14 amino acids. CDR1 and CDR2 (germline): KGHSH, LQKENI. CDR3 in amino acids: CASSPGQQISPLHF. The CDR3 nucleotides are TGTGCCAGCTCACCGGGGCAGCAGATCTCACCCCTCCACTTT.

CDR3 DNA: TGCGCCAGCAGCCAAAGACGGAACACAGATACGCAGTATTTT. Protein sequence: CASSQRRNTDTQYF. The chain carries TRBV4-1 and TRBJ2-3; D gene uncertain. The length of the CDR3 is 14 residues. V was pared by 2 bases and J by 2 bases, with 8 bases between. Germline loops: CDR1 MGHRA, CDR2 YSYEKL.

This clone was counted a few times. The V call is TRBV6-4, the J call TRBJ2-3, with D hard to call. Per germline, CDR1 MRHNA and CDR2 SNTAGT. V dropped 6 bases and J dropped 1 base, with 11 bases sitting between them. The CDR3 contains 14 residues. For the CDR3, the DNA is TGTGCCAGCAGGGTGTCGGGTGGCACAGATACGCAGTATTTT. Protein: CASRVSGGTDTQYF.

This clone was counted a single time. J is TRBJ2-3 and V is TRBV9, with 8 bases fitting TRBD1. The trim removed 5 bases at V and 3 bases at J, leaving 8 bases unmatched. The CDR3 has 15 amino acids. Germline V gene sequence: CDR1 SGDLS, CDR2 YYNGEE. This CDR3 reads CASSYGQGRTDTQYF. The CDR3 region has the DNA TGTGCCAGCAGTTATGGACAGGGCCGGACAGATACGCAGTATTTT.

This clone was detected a few times. The chain combines TRBV4-2 with TRBJ1-4; D ambiguous. The CDR3 spans 14 residues. Germline V gives CDR1 LGHNA, CDR2 YNFKEQ. V lost 4 bases to trimming and J lost 8 bases, with 14 bases between them. The CDR3 spells CASSLRTGREKLFF. CDR3 coding DNA: TGTGCCAGCAGCCTACGGACGGGAAGGGAAAAACTGTTTTTT.

The rearrangement links TRBV19 to TRBJ1-2; 7 bases agree with TRBD1. CDR1 and CDR2 (germline): LNHDA, SQIVND (reference sequence). The CDR3 contains 15 residues. Germline trimming cut 1 base from V and 8 bases from J; bases unmatched to any gene: 10. In DNA form, the CDR3 reads TGTGCCAGTAGTATAGTGGCCCCCACAGGGGCAGGCTACACCTTC. Protein: CASSIVAPTGAGYTF.

The rearrangement links TRBV15 to TRBJ2-5, with TRBD1 identical over 7 bases. Germline loops: CDR1 LNHNV, CDR2 YYDKDF (reference sequence). CDR3 size: 13 residues. Trimming cost V 5 bases and J 4 bases; bases outside gene matches: 4. CDR3 in amino acids: CATSRRQGETQYF. CDR3 bases: TGTGCCACCAGCCGAAGACAGGGAGAGACCCAGTACTTC.

This clone was counted between two and nine times. The chain uses TRBV7-9 and TRBJ1-2, with 9 bases fitting TRBD1. CDR1 SEHNR and CDR2 FQNEAQ come from the germline V gene (reference sequence). This CDR3 comprises 15 residues. Trimming cost V 5 bases and J 6 bases; bases outside gene matches: 10. The CDR3 nucleotides are TGTGCCAGCAGCCCGGGAGGGGACAGGGCAGATGGCTACACCTTC. It translates to CASSPGGDRADGYTF.

The V gene is TRBV9, the J gene TRBJ2-7; 7 bases fit TRBD1. The CDR3 covers 15 residues. Germline V gene data show CDR1 as SGDLS and CDR2 as YYNGEE. The trim removed 3 bases at V and 1 base at J, leaving 7 bases unmatched. The CDR3 sequence is CASSATTGPSYEQYF. The CDR3 coding sequence is TGTGCCAGCAGCGCCACGACAGGGCCGTCCTACGAGCAGTACTTC.

The chain employs TRBV30 and TRBJ2-7; D gene uncertain. The CDR3 is made up of 14 amino acids. Germline loops: CDR1 GTSNPN, CDR2 SVGIG (reference sequence). Trimming took off 4 bases at V and 6 bases at J, with 19 bases between the two ends. The CDR3 here is CAWTPAGVPLEQYF. Here the CDR3 DNA reads TGTGCCTGGACCCCTGCTGGAGTCCCCCTCGAGCAGTACTTC.

This sequence joins TRBV15 and TRBJ2-3, with D unclear. Trimming took 0 bases from V and 6 from J, leaving 16 bases between them. Germline V lookup: CDR1 LNHNV, CDR2 YYDKDF (reference sequence). The CDR3 totals 16 residues. CDR3 coding DNA: TGTGCCACCAGCAGAGATGCCGGAAGGTCGGCGGATACGCAGTATTTT. Amino acid sequence: CATSRDAGRSADTQYF.

The genes are TRBV9 and TRBJ2-7; possibly TRBD1 for D (6 bases). The V gene lost 3 bases and the J gene lost 3 bases, with 13 bases spanning the gap. The CDR3 runs 14 residues. Germline assignment: CDR1 SGDLS and CDR2 YYNGEE. The CDR3 here is CASSGTGRGYEQYF. The CDR3 bases are TGTGCCAGCAGCGGGACCGGCAGGGGCTACGAGCAGTACTTC.